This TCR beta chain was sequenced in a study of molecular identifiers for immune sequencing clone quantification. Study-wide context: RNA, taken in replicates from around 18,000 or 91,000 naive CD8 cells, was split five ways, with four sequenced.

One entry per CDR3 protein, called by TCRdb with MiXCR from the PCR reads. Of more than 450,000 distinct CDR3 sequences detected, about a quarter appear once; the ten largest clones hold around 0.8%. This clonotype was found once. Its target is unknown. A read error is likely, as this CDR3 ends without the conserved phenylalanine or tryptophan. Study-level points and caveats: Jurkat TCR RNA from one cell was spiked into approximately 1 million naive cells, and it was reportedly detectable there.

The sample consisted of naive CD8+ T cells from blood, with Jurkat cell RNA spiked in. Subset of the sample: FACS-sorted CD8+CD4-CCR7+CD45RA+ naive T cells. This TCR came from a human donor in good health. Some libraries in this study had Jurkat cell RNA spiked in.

In nucleotides, the CDR3 is TGTGCCAGCAGTTACGCAGCGGGGGACGAGGATGCGCAGTATCTT. Translating gives CASSYAAGDEDAQYL. This sequence joins TRBV6-5 and TRBJ2-3; 8 nucleotides align to TRBD2. The CDR3 consists of 15 residues. CDR1 and CDR2 (germline): MNHEY, SVGAGI. V was pared by 2 bases and J by 10 bases, with 11 bases of the junction left unmatched.